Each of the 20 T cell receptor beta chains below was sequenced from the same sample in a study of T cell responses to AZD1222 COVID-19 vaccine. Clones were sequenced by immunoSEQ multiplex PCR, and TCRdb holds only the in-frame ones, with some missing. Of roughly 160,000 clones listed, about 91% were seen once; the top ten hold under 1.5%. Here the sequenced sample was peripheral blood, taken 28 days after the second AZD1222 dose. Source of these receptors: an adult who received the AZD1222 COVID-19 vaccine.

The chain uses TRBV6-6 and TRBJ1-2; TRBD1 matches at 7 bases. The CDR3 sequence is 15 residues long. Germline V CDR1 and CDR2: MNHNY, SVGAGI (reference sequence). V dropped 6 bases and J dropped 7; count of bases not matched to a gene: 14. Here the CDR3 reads CASSLMGGGVIGYTF. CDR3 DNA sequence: TGTGCCAGCAGCCTGATGGGAGGGGGCGTAATTGGCTACACCTTC.

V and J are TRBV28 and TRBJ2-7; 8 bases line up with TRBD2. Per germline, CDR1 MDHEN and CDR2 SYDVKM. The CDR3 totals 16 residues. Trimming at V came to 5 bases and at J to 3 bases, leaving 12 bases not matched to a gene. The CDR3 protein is CASSPTLAEIIYEQYF. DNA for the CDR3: TGTGCCAGCAGTCCGACACTAGCGGAGATAATCTACGAGCAGTACTTC.

CDR3 bases: TGTGCCAGCAGCTACAGGGGGGGAGAGTCTGAAGCTTTCTTT. Its protein is CASSYRGGESEAFF. The chain uses TRBV3-1 (or the pseudogene TRBV3-2) and TRBJ1-1; 8 bases are shared with TRBD1. Trimming at V came to 5 bases and at J to 6 bases, leaving 8 bases not matched to a gene. CDR1 is LGHDT, CDR2 YNNKEL, per germline (reference sequence). CDR3 length equals 14 residues.

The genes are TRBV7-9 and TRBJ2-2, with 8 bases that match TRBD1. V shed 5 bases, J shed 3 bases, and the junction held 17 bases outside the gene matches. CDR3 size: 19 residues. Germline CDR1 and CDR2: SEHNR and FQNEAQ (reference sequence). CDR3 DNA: TGTGCCAGCAGCCCCCGTAGGGCGATCGGGACAGGTGACACCGGGGAGCTGTTTTTT. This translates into CASSPRRAIGTGDTGELFF. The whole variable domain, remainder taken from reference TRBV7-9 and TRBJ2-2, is DTGVSQNPRHKITKRGQNVTFRCDPISEHNRLYWYRQTLGQGPEFLTYFQNEAQLEKSRLLSDRFSAERPKGSFSTLEIQRTEQGDSAMYLCASSPRRAIGTGDTGELFFGEGSRLTVL.

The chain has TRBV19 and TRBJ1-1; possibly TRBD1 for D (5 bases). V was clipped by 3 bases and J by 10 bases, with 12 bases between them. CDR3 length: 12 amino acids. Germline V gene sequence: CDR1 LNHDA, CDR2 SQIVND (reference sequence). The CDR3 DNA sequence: TGTGCCAGTAGTATGGGGCCCCCGGGAGCTTTCTTT. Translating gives CASSMGPPGAFF.

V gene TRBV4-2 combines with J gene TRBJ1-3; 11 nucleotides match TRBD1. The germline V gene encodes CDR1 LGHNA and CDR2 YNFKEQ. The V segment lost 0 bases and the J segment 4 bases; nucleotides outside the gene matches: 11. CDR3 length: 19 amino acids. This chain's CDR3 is CASSQEPRRDRGTGNTIYF. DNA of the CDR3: TGTGCCAGCAGCCAAGAACCCAGACGGGACAGGGGGACCGGAAACACCATATATTTT.

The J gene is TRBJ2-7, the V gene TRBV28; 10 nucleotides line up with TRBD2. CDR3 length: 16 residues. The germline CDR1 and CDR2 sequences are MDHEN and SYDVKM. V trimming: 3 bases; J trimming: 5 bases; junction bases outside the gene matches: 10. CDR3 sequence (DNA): TGTGCCAGCAGTTTTCTAAGCGGGAGGGCCGTGAACGAGCAGTACTTC. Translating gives CASSFLSGRAVNEQYF.

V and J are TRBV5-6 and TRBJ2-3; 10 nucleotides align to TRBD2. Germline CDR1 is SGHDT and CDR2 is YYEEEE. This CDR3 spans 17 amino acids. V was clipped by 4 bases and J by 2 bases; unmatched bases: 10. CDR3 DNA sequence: TGTGCCAGCAGCCCCGGACTAGCGGAGATATTCACAGATACGCAGTATTTT. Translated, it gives CASSPGLAEIFTDTQYF.

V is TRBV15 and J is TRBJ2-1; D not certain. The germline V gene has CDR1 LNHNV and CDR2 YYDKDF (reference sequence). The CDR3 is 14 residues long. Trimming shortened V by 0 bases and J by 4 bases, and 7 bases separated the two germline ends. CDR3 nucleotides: TGTGCCACCAGCAGAGAGGGCCCTTACAATGAGCAGTTCTTC. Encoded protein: CATSREGPYNEQFF.

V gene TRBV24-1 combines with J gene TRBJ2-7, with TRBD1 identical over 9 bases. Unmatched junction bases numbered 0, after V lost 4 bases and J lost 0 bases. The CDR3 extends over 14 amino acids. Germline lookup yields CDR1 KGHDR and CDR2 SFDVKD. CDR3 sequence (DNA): TGTGCCACCAGTGAGGGACAGGGCTCCTACGAGCAGTACTTC. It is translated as CATSEGQGSYEQYF.

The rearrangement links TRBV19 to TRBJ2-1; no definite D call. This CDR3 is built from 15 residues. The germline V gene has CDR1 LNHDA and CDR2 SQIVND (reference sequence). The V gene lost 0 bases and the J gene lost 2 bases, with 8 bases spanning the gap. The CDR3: CASSIEKGTYNEQFF. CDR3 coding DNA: TGTGCCAGTAGTATAGAAAAGGGAACCTACAATGAGCAGTTCTTC.

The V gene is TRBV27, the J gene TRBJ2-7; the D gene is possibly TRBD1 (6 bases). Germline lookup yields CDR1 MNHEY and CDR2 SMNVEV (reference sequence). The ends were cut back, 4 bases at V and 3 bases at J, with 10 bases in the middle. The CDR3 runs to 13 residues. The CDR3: CASSYSRGYEQYF. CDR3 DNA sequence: TGTGCCAGCAGTTATTCCAGGGGCTACGAGCAGTACTTC.

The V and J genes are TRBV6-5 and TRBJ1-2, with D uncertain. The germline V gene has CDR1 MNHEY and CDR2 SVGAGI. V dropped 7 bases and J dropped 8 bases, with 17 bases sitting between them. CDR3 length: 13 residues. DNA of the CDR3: TGTGCCAGCAAACGACCAACCCGGGGAGGCTACACCTTC. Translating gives CASKRPTRGGYTF.

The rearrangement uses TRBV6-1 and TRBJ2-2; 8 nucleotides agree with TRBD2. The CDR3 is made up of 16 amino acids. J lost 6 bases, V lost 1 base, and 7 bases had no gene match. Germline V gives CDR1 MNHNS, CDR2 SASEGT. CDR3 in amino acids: CASSEGSGRFSGELFF. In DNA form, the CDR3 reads TGTGCCAGCAGTGAAGGGAGCGGGAGATTCTCCGGGGAGCTGTTTTTT.

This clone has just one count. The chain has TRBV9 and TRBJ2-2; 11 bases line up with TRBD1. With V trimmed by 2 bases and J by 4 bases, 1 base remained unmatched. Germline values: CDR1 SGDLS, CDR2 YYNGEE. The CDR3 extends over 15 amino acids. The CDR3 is CASSVGTGGTGELFF. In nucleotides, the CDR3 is TGTGCCAGCAGCGTTGGGACAGGGGGCACCGGGGAGCTGTTTTTT.

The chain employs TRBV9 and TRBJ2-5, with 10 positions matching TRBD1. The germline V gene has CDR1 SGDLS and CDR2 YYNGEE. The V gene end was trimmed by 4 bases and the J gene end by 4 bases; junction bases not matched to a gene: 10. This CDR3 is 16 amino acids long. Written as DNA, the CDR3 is TGTGCCAGCAGCCAGACCTCCGGGACAGGGGCAGAGACCCAGTACTTC. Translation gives CASSQTSGTGAETQYF.

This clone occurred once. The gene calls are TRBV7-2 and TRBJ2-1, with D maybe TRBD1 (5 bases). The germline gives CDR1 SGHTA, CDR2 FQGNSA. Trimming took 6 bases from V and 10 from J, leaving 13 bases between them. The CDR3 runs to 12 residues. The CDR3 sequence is CASRHPSGEQFF. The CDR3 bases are TGTGCCAGCAGGCATCCCTCAGGGGAGCAGTTCTTC.

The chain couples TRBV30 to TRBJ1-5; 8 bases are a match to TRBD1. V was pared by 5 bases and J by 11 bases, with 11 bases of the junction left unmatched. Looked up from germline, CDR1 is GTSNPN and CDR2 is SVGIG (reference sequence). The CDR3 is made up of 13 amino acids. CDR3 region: CAWGTGTGRSQHF. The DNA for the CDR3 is TGTGCCTGGGGGACAGGTACGGGGAGGTCCCAGCATTTT.

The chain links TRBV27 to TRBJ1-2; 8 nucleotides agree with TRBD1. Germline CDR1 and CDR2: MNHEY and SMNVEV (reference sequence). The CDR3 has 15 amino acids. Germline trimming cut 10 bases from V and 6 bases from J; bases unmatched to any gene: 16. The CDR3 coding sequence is TGTGCCACCCATCCAGGGGGCGCGGAAAAAGATGGCTACACCTTC. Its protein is CATHPGGAEKDGYTF.

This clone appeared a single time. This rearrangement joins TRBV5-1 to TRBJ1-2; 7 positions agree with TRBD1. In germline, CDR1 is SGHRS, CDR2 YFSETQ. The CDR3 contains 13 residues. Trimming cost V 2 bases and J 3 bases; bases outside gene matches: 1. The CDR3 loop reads CASSFGTDYGYTF. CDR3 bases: TGCGCCAGCAGCTTCGGGACAGACTATGGCTACACCTTC.